This T cell receptor beta chain was obtained from a study of cytomegalovirus exposure and HLA in healthy donors. Details on this clone: As yet, its antigen is unknown.

Broader study findings: Earlier findings revealed that most TCR beta V segments proved productive either about 87% or about 30% of the time.

PCR employed 60 Vbeta and 13 Jbeta primers. Method: immunoSEQ multiplex PCR; TCRdb's copy keeps in-frame clones and lacks some. Among some 150,000 clones listed, roughly 80% were seen once. The V gene's germline CDR1 is SGHTA and CDR2 FQGTGA. V lost 5 bases, J lost 3 bases, and 9 bases stayed unmatched. The CDR3 has 17 amino acids. The sequencing input was PBMCs. The TCR originated in a man younger than 30 in good health and CMV-seropositive. This chain uses TRBV7-3 with TRBJ2-2, with TRBD1 identical over 10 bases. The CDR3 nucleotides are TGTGCCAGCAGCCAGACCGACAGGGGGCGCGACACCGGGGAGCTGTTTTTT. Translating it yields CASSQTDRGRDTGELFF.